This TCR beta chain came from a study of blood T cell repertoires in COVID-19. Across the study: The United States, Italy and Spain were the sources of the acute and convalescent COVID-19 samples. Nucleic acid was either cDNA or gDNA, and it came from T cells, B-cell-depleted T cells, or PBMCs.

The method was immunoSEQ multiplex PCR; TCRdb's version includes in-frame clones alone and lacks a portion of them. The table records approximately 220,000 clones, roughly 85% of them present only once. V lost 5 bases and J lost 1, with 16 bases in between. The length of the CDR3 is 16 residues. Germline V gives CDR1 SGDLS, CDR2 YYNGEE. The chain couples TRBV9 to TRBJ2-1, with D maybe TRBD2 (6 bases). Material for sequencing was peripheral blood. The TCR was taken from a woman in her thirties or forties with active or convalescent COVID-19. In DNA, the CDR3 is TGTGCCAGCAGGAGGGGCTTAGCGGATTCCTACAATGAGCAGTTCTTC. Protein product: CASRRGLADSYNEQFF.